Listed here is a single T cell receptor (beta chain). Source study methods: It was from reference gene primer amplification that nucleated cell counts were estimated. TCRdb keeps only in-frame clones here, not all; method: immunoSEQ multiplex PCR. Clonal size and the V and J genes are those of that table, whereas D and trimming came from the DNA. The sample shows about 270,000 clones, approximately 91% of them seen only once. Participant age was roughly 18 to 90 years, and participants resided in 25 or so US areas. The data are from a study of blood T cell repertoires in COVID-19. On the study more broadly: COVID-19 samples collected from the United States, Italy and Spain covered acute and convalescent phases. PBMCs, B-cell-depleted T cells, or T cells were the source of the cDNA or gDNA that made up the material.

This CDR3 is built from 15 residues. Germline CDR1 is MDHEN and CDR2 is SYDVKM. The junction had 9 bases not matched to a gene; V was cut back by 5 bases and J by 3 bases. The sequencing sample was made of PBMCs or T cells enriched from blood (not recorded which). The TCR originated in a woman in her thirties or forties with acute COVID-19. The chain recombines TRBV28 with TRBJ2-7; 8 positions agree with TRBD1. CDR3 protein: CASSAAGTGVYEQYF. The CDR3 DNA sequence: TGTGCCAGCAGTGCAGCCGGGACAGGTGTCTACGAGCAGTACTTC.